The source of this TCR beta chain is a study of cytomegalovirus exposure and HLA in healthy donors. 60 Vbeta and 13 Jbeta primers were used in PCR. Profiled with immunoSEQ multiplex PCR; TCRdb holds only in-frame clones, not every one. This repertoire shows more than 95,000 clones, less than 85% found once; its top ten account for approximately 20%. V gave up 1 base and J gave up 3 bases, with 11 bases separating them. CDR3 length equals 15 residues. The germline V gene has CDR1 SGHRS and CDR2 YFSETQ. This clonotype was sampled from a man aged 18 to 29 in good health and CMV-seropositive. The V call is TRBV5-1, the J call TRBJ2-1, with no clear D. Sequenced material: PBMCs. CDR3 in DNA: TGCGCCAGCAGCTTGCCTGGAGCCGACTACAATGAGCAGTTCTTC. Translation gives CASSLPGADYNEQFF.